The 21 T cell receptor beta chains in this list originate from one sample, sequenced in a study of vaccination and CD4 T cells after COVID-19. Treatment here: roughly 10-day PBMC culture with coronavirus spike peptide pools or control peptides (ViraFEST assay). An Oncomine TCR Beta short-read assay was used to sequence the DNA from cultured CD4+ T cells. One entry per CDR3 protein results from TCRdb running MiXCR on the PCR reads. The repertoire has roughly 24,000 distinct CDR3 sequences, around three fifths of them found once; the top ten carry 4% to 5.5%. For these receptors, no antigen is known. Sample: CD4+ T cells from blood, cultured in vitro. These receptors were taken from a human donor who had recovered from COVID-19.

Written as DNA, the CDR3 is TGTGCCAGCAGTTCTGACTGGGGTGAGCAGTTCTTC. Protein sequence: CASSSDWGEQFF. J is TRBJ2-1 and V is TRBV7-2, with D unresolved. The CDR3 has 12 residues. CDR1 and CDR2 from the germline V gene are SGHTA and FQGNSA. The germline V and J ends were trimmed by 6 bases and 9 bases, with 12 bases remaining between them.

The chain joins TRBV19 to TRBJ2-1; TRBD2 aligns across 7 bases. Germline V gene lookup returns CDR1 LNHDA and CDR2 SQIVND (reference sequence). The CDR3 runs to 11 residues. Trimming at V came to 9 bases and at J to 10 bases, leaving 6 bases not matched to a gene. This CDR3 is CASRRGEEQFF. CDR3 bases: TGTGCCAGCCGCCGGGGGGAGGAGCAGTTCTTC.

This clonotype came up once. The V gene is TRBV7-2, the J gene TRBJ2-7; TRBD2 matches 8 bases. V was pared by 5 bases and J by 0 bases, with 6 bases of the junction left unmatched. Germline-derived CDR1 and CDR2 are SGHTA and FQGNSA. This CDR3 spans 15 amino acids. CDR3 amino acids: CASSRGGQSSYEQYF. As DNA, the CDR3 is TGTGCCAGCAGCCGGGGGGGCCAGAGCTCCTACGAGCAGTACTTC.

The chain is built from TRBV20-1 and TRBJ2-7; TRBD2 matches 10 bases. Germline V lookup: CDR1 DFQATT, CDR2 SNEGSKA (reference sequence). This CDR3 has 18 amino acids. Trimming at V came to 4 bases and at J to 0 bases, leaving 15 bases not matched to a gene. CDR3: CSATIGPSGSHPSYEQYF. Written as DNA, the CDR3 is TGCAGTGCTACCATAGGGCCTAGCGGGAGCCACCCCTCCTACGAGCAGTACTTC.

This chain joins TRBV7-6 and TRBJ2-3; 16 positions match TRBD2. This CDR3 is 16 amino acids long. Germline CDR1 and CDR2: SGHVS and FNYEAQ. Germline trimming cut 3 bases from V and 4 bases from J; bases unmatched to any gene: 1. The CDR3 bases are TGTGCCAGCAGCTTTGGGACTAGCGGGAGGGCAGATACGCAGTATTTT. Its protein product is CASSFGTSGRADTQYF.

The chain joins TRBV7-9 to TRBJ2-7; 8 nucleotides line up with TRBD1. The CDR3 has 14 residues. V was clipped by 3 bases and J by 4 bases; unmatched bases: 5. The germline V gene has CDR1 SEHNR and CDR2 FQNEAQ (reference sequence). CDR3 region: CASSFRDRSYEQYF. Here the CDR3 DNA reads TGTGCCAGCAGCTTCCGGGACAGGTCTTACGAGCAGTACTTC.

The chain links TRBV6-5 to TRBJ2-1; possibly TRBD2 for D (5 bases). In germline, CDR1 is MNHEY, CDR2 SVGAGI. Trimming took off 0 bases at V and 4 bases at J, with 10 bases between the two ends. This CDR3 has 15 residues. Written as DNA, the CDR3 is TGTGCCAGCAGTTACTCTCGGGGTCAATACAATGAGCAGTTCTTC. Translation: CASSYSRGQYNEQFF.

This chain joins TRBV7-9 and TRBJ1-1; TRBD1 is a possible D gene (5 bases). Trimming removed 2 bases at V and 7 bases at J, with 17 bases between. The CDR3 runs 15 residues. Germline-derived CDR1 and CDR2 are SEHNR and FQNEAQ (reference sequence). The CDR3 here is CASSLTRQGPGEAFF. In DNA, the CDR3 is TGTGCCAGCAGCTTAACGCGGCAGGGTCCGGGTGAAGCTTTCTTT. The full variable domain, its missing parts supplied by reference TRBV7-9 and TRBJ1-1, is DTGVSQNPRHKITKRGQNVTFRCDPISEHNRLYWYRQTLGQGPEFLTYFQNEAQLEKSRLLSDRFSAERPKGSFSTLEIQRTEQGDSAMYLCASSLTRQGPGEAFFGQGTRLTVV.

The chain has TRBV7-2 and TRBJ1-1; D may be TRBD1 (6 bases). The CDR3 sequence is 14 residues long. V was pared by 2 bases and J by 5 bases, with 12 bases between. Germline V gene data show CDR1 as SGHTA and CDR2 as FQGNSA. CDR3 coding DNA: TGTGCCAGCAGCTTATCCAGGGGTTGGACTGAAGCTTTCTTT. Translated, it gives CASSLSRGWTEAFF.

The CDR3 DNA is TGTGCCACCAGCAGAGATTACGATCGTCGGGGCAGAAACACCATATATTTT. Protein sequence: CATSRDYDRRGRNTIYF. The chain is built from TRBV15 and TRBJ1-3; a weak D match, TRBD1 (5 bases). Per germline, CDR1 LNHNV and CDR2 YYDKDF (reference sequence). Trimming left V 0 bases short and J 5 bases short, with 17 bases between. This CDR3 region has 17 residues.

This chain joins TRBV24-1 and TRBJ2-4; D is undetermined. In germline, CDR1 is KGHDR, CDR2 SFDVKD. The CDR3 extends over 13 amino acids. Between the trimmed V and J ends, which lost 5 bases and 8 bases, there was a span of 12 bases. For the CDR3, the DNA is TGTGCCACCAGTGGGTTAGGCGGACACATTCAGTACTTC. Its translation is CATSGLGGHIQYF.

The rearrangement links TRBV19 to TRBJ1-5, with 8 bases that match TRBD1. The CDR3 is 16 residues long. Germline V CDR1 and CDR2: LNHDA, SQIVND (reference sequence). V lost 5 bases and J lost 2; bases outside the gene matches: 8. The chain's CDR3 is CASSVYRGRGNQPQHF. For the CDR3, the DNA is TGTGCCAGTAGTGTATACAGGGGGAGAGGCAATCAGCCCCAGCATTTT.

The CDR3 DNA reads TGCGCCAGCAGCCAAGCTAAGACCGGGACAGGGGGCTTGAGAACTGAAGCTTTCTTT. This gives the protein CASSQAKTGTGGLRTEAFF. V and J are TRBV4-3 and TRBJ1-1; 12 positions match TRBD1. Per the germline V gene, CDR1 is LGHNA and CDR2 is YSLEER. CDR3 size: 19 residues. V lost 1 base, J lost 5 bases, and 14 bases stayed unmatched.

This chain connects TRBV25-1 to TRBJ1-4; D possibly corresponds to TRBD1 (5 bases). The CDR3 covers 17 residues. Trimming cost V 4 bases and J 10 bases, with 25 bases left between them. Germline CDR1 reads MGHDK; CDR2 reads SYGVNS. For the CDR3, the DNA is TGTGCCAGCAGTGTCCCCCAGGGAGGTCGGGAAGAGGGAAAACTGTTTTTT. Its translation: CASSVPQGGREEGKLFF.

The V and J genes are TRBV12-3 or TRBV12-4 and TRBJ1-2; D remains unclear. The CDR3 consists of 12 residues. The V and J ends lost 0 bases and 4 bases respectively, with 3 bases between them. The CDR3 region is CASSLASYGYTF. In DNA form, the CDR3 reads TGTGCCAGCAGTTTAGCAAGCTATGGCTACACCTTC.

The J gene is TRBJ2-1, the V gene TRBV27; possible D gene TRBD2, 5 bases. CDR3 length: 13 amino acids. The V and J ends lost 6 bases and 7 bases respectively, with 13 bases between them. The germline gives CDR1 MNHEY, CDR2 SMNVEV (reference sequence). For the CDR3, the DNA is TGTGCCAGCAGGAGGACTGGCCTAAATGAGCAGTTCTTC. This translates into CASRRTGLNEQFF.

A few counts support this clonotype. The chain uses TRBV15 and TRBJ2-7; D gene unclear. V dropped 6 bases and J dropped 2 bases, with 8 bases sitting between them. This CDR3 has 12 residues. Germline CDR1 LNHNV, CDR2 YYDKDF (reference sequence). The CDR3 region has the DNA TGTGCCACCAGAACGGGCCCCTACGAGCAGTACTTC. Protein: CATRTGPYEQYF.

The genes are TRBV6-1 and TRBJ2-5, with D tentatively TRBD1 (6 bases). CDR1 and CDR2 from the germline V gene are MNHNS and SASEGT. V lost 6 bases to trimming and J lost 1 base, with 12 bases between them. The CDR3 length is 14 residues. CDR3 nucleotide sequence: TGTGCCAGCAGCAGGGGAGTCCTCCAAGAGACCCAGTACTTC. Its translation: CASSRGVLQETQYF.

This clonotype was found once. This chain joins TRBV28 and TRBJ1-5, with 8 bases identical to TRBD1. Unmatched junction bases numbered 7, after V lost 5 bases and J lost 7 bases. This CDR3 has 14 amino acids. Germline loops: CDR1 MDHEN, CDR2 SYDVKM. CDR3 coding DNA: TGTGCCAGCAGTCGACAGGGGAGGAACCAGCCCCAGCATTTT. Amino acid sequence: CASSRQGRNQPQHF. The whole variable domain, filled in from reference TRBV28 and TRBJ1-5, reads DVKVTQSSRYLVKRTGEKVFLECVQDMDHENMFWYRQDPGLGLRLIYFSYDVKMKEKGDIPEGYSVSREKKERFSLILESASTNQTSMYLCASSRQGRNQPQHFGDGTRLSIL.

The chain links TRBV6-1 to TRBJ1-2; D is unresolved. The V gene lost 7 bases and the J gene lost 8 bases, with 14 bases spanning the gap. Germline V gene data show CDR1 as MNHNS and CDR2 as SASEGT. The CDR3 extends over 12 amino acids. CDR3 region: CASTKTGRGYTF. CDR3 in DNA: TGTGCCAGCACCAAGACGGGAAGAGGCTACACCTTC.

DNA for the CDR3: TGTGCCAGCAGCTTCCGCGGGACGGGGGTGGTAGAGACCCAGTACTTC. Protein: CASSFRGTGVVETQYF. The V call is TRBV7-2, the J call TRBJ2-5; maybe TRBD2 (6 bases). The CDR3 consists of 16 residues. Trimming shortened V by 3 bases and J by 4 bases, and 18 bases separated the two germline ends. CDR1 is SGHTA, CDR2 FQGNSA, per germline.